The table lists the clone carrying this T cell receptor beta chain with a count of one. What it recognizes is unknown. V lost 1 base, J lost 10 bases, and 8 bases stayed unmatched. Germline V lookup: CDR1 MNHNS, CDR2 SASEGT. There are 16 residues in the CDR3. With 60 Vbeta and 13 Jbeta primers, the PCR was carried out. Sequencing was performed with immunoSEQ multiplex PCR; in TCRdb, only in-frame clones are kept and a portion is missing. This table holds some 130,000 clones, around 79% found once. This sample is drawn from a study of cytomegalovirus exposure and HLA in healthy donors. The study's findings and limits: It was in a later analysis that TCR association rates were seen to vary by HLA locus, highest for DRB1 and lowest for HLA-C. In a later analysis, the majority of CMV-associated beta chains seemingly showed HLA restriction. Three of the chains that were CMV-associated were confirmed in vitro to be specific for CMV antigens.

The specimen was PBMCs. The chain joins TRBV6-1 to TRBJ1-6, with TRBD1 matching 9 bases. The sequence was obtained from a man in his forties or fifties in good health and CMV-seropositive. The CDR3 region is CASSEEAGTGLSPLHF. The DNA for the CDR3 is TGTGCCAGCAGTGAAGAAGCCGGGACAGGGCTATCACCCCTCCACTTT.